This T cell receptor (beta chain) was identified in a study of blood T cell repertoires in COVID-19. The overall study: The United States, Italy and Spain were the sources of the acute and convalescent COVID-19 samples. The cDNA or gDNA used as material had been derived from T cells, B-cell-depleted T cells, or PBMCs.

V lost 10 bases and J 0 bases, leaving 10 bases between the germline ends. The CDR3 loop spans 14 amino acids. Germline CDR1 and CDR2: SNHLY and FYNNEI. Per the study methods: Amplification from reference gene primers served as the basis for estimated nucleated cell counts. Clones were read by immunoSEQ multiplex PCR, and TCRdb kept only the in-frame ones, dropping some. That table is the source of V, J and clone size, and D and trimming were worked out from the DNA. The sample consists of around 140,000 clones, roughly 82% of them appearing once. This clone has just one count. Sequenced sample: peripheral blood. The chain employs TRBV2 and TRBJ2-6, with D possibly TRBD2 on 6 matching bases. This sequence originates from a human donor with acute or convalescent COVID-19. The donor label of this sample is uncertain. For the CDR3, the DNA is TGTGCCACCGGGGGTTTCTCTGGGGCCAACGTCCTGACTTTC. Encoded protein: CATGGFSGANVLTF.